The source of this T cell receptor beta chain is a study of cytomegalovirus exposure and HLA in healthy donors. The PCR was carried out with 60 Vbeta primers and 13 Jbeta primers. The authors' processing: Unique TCR beta chains totaled about 73 million in a later count, with about 11 million of them shared. Profiling relied on immunoSEQ multiplex PCR, and the TCRdb table lists in-frame clones only, not all of them. The V and J calls and clone size were taken over from that table, and D and trimming were inferred from the DNA. The data hold roughly 75,000 clones, with 80% to 90% observed a single time. As regards this clone: Its antigen is unidentified.

Study-level results: Clonal expansion was found to be greater in HLA-associated TCR beta chains than in equally common others in a later analysis. Sequencing likely produced, as an artifact, a cluster of highly shared sequence variants.

The CDR3 length is 15 residues. Trimming took 5 bases from V and 3 from J; bases not matched to a gene: 7. Germline lookup yields CDR1 LNHDA and CDR2 SQIVND (reference sequence). This TCR was sampled from a man in his 70s in good health and CMV-seropositive. The sample taken for sequencing was PBMCs. The rearrangement links TRBV19 to TRBJ1-5; 7 bases are shared with TRBD1. This chain's CDR3 is CASSPDREANQPQHF. CDR3 sequence (DNA): TGTGCCAGTAGTCCCGACAGGGAGGCCAATCAGCCCCAGCATTTT.